Included here is one T cell receptor (beta chain) sequence, with context. No antigen is known for it. These data originate in a study of siplizumab effects on memory and regulatory T cells. Findings and limits, study-wide: Memory cells seemed less diverse than naive T cells, which seemed major alloresponse contributors. Fewer alloreactive sequences mapped to unstimulated CD4+ memory cells under siplizumab. Researchers could not give a naive or memory phenotype to roughly 75-95% of proliferating CD4+ or CD8+ clones.

Per sample, around 100,000 TCR templates were assayed. Profiled with immunoSEQ multiplex PCR; TCRdb holds only in-frame clones, not every one. The sample includes tens of thousands of clones, roughly 87% of them seen just once. Germline CDR1 MNHNY, CDR2 SVGAGI (reference sequence). This CDR3 contains 14 residues. V lost 3 bases to trimming and J lost 0 bases, with 8 bases between them. The rearrangement joins TRBV6-6 to TRBJ2-5; D unclear. The source material was naive CD8+ T cells sorted from blood. This receptor was obtained from a human donor in good health. Here the CDR3 reads CASSYTANQETQYF. For the CDR3, the DNA is TGTGCCAGCAGTTATACAGCGAACCAAGAGACCCAGTACTTC.